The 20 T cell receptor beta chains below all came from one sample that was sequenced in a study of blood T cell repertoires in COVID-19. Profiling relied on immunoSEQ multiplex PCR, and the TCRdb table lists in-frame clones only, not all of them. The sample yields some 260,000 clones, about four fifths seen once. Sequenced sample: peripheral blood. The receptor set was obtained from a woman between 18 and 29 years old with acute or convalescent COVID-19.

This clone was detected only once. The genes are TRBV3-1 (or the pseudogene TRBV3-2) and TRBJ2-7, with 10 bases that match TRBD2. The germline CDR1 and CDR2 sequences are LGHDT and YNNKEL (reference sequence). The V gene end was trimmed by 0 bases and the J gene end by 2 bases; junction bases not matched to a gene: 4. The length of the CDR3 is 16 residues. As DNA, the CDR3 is TGTGCCAGCAGCCAAGATCGGCTAGCGGGAGCCTACGAGCAGTACTTC. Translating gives CASSQDRLAGAYEQYF.

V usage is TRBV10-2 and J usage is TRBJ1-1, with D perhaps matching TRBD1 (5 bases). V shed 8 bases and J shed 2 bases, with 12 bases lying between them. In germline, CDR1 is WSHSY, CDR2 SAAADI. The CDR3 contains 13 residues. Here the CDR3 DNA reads TGCGCCAGCGGGGTCAGGGTTAACACTGAAGCTTTCTTT. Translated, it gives CASGVRVNTEAFF.

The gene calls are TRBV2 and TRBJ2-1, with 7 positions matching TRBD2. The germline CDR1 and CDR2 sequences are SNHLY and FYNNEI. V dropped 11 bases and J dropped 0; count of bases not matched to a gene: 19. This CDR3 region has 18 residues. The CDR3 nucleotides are TGTGCCTCCCGAGGGCGGGAGACCCCAATAAGCTCCTACAATGAGCAGTTCTTC. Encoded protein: CASRGRETPISSYNEQFF.

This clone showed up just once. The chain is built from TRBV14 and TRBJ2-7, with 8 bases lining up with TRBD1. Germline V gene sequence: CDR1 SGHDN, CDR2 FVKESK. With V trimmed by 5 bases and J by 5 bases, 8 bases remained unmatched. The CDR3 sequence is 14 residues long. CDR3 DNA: TGTGCCAGCAGCTCTGGACAGGGACGGGACGAGCAGTACTTC. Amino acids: CASSSGQGRDEQYF.

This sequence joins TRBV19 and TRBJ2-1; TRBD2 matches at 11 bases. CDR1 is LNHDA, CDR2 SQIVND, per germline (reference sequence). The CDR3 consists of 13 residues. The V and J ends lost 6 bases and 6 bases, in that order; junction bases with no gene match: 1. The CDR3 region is CASRLAGVNEQFF. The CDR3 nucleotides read TGTGCCAGTAGACTAGCGGGAGTCAATGAGCAGTTCTTC. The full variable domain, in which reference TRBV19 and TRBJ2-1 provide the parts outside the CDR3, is DGGITQSPKYLFRKEGQNVTLSCEQNLNHDAMYWYRQDPGQGLRLIYYSQIVNDFQKGDIAEGYSVSREKKESFPLTVTSAQKNPTAFYLCASRLAGVNEQFFGPGTRLTVL.

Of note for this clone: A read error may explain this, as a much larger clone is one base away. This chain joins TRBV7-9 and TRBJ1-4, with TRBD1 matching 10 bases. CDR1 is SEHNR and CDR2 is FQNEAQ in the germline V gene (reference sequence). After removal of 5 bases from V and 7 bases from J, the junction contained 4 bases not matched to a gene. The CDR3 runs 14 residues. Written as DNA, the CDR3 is TGTGCCAGCAGCCGACAGGGGGCGGGTGAAAAACTGTTTTTT. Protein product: CASSRQGAGEKLFF.

CDR3: CASSLEAGGTDEQFF. The CDR3 coding sequence is TGTGCCAGCAGCCTTGAGGCGGGAGGGACCGATGAGCAGTTCTTC. This chain joins TRBV6-5 and TRBJ2-1; TRBD2 matches 9 bases. The CDR3 has 15 residues. Germline values: CDR1 MNHEY, CDR2 SVGAGI. The V gene end was trimmed by 6 bases and the J gene end by 8 bases; junction bases not matched to a gene: 11.

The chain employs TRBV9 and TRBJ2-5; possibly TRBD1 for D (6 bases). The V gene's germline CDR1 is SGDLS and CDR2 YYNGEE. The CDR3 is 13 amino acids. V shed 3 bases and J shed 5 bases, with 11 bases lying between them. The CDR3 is CASSAGVWETQYF. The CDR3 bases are TGTGCCAGCAGCGCAGGGGTTTGGGAGACCCAGTACTTC.

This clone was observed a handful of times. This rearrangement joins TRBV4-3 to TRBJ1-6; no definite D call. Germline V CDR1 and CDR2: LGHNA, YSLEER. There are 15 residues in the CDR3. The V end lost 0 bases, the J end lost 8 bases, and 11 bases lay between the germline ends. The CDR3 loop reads CASSQDTDGDSPLHF. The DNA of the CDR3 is TGCGCCAGCAGCCAAGATACGGACGGGGATTCACCCCTCCACTTT.

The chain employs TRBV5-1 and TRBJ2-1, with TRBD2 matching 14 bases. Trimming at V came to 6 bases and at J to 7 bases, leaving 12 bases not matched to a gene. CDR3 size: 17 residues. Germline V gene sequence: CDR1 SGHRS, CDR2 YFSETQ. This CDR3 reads CASTRGTSGSSYNEQFF. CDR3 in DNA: TGCGCCAGCACCCGAGGGACTAGCGGGAGTTCATATAATGAGCAGTTCTTC.

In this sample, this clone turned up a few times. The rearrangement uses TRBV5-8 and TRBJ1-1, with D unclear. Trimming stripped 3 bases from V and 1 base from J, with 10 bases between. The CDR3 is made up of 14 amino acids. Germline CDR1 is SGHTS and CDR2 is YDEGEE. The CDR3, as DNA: TGTGCCAGCAGCTCCGGGAATCGGAACACTGAAGCTTTCTTT. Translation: CASSSGNRNTEAFF.

In nucleotides, the CDR3 is TGTGCCAGCAGCTCAAATAACTATGGCTACACCTTC. Amino acid sequence: CASSSNNYGYTF. The V and J genes are TRBV11-2 and TRBJ1-2, with D uncertain. V was shortened by 4 bases and J by 1 base, with 4 bases between the two germline ends. The CDR3 is 12 residues long. Germline assignment: CDR1 SGHAT and CDR2 FQNNGV.

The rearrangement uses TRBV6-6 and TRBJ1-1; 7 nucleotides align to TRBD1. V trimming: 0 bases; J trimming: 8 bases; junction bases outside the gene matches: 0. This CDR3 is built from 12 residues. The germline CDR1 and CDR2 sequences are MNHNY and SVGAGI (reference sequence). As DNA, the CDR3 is TGTGCCAGCAGTTACTCGACAGGGGAAGCTTTCTTT. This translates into CASSYSTGEAFF.

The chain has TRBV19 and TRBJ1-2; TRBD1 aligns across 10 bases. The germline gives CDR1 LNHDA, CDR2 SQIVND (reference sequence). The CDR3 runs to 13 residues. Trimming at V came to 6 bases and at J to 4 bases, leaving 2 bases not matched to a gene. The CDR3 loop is CASRRDRGYGYTF. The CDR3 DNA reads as TGTGCCAGTAGAAGGGACAGGGGCTATGGCTACACCTTC.

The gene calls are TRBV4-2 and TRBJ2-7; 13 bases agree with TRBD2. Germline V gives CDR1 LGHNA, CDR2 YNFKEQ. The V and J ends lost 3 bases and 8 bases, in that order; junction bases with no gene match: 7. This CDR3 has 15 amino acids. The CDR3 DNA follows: TGTGCCAGCAGCCAGGATGGACTAGCGGGAGATCAGCAGTACTTC. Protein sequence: CASSQDGLAGDQQYF.

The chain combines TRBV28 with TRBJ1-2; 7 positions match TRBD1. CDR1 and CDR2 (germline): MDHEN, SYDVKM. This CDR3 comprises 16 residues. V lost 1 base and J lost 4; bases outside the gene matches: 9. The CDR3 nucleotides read TGTGCCAGCAGTTTATCTCGTGACAGGGTCGGCTATGGCTACACCTTC. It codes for CASSLSRDRVGYGYTF.

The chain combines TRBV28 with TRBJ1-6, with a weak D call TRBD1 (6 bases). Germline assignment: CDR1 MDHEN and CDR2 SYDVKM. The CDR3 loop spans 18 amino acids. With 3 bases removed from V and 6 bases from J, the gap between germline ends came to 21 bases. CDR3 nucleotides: TGTGCCAGCAGTTTCGTCTGGGACACGACTGAATCTAATTCACCCCTCCACTTT. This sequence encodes CASSFVWDTTESNSPLHF.

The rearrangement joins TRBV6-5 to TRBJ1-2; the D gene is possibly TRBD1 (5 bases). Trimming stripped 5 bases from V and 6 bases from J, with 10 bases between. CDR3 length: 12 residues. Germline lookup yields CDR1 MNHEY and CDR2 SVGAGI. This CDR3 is CASSLGGNGYTF. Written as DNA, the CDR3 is TGTGCCAGCAGTCTGGGGGGAAATGGCTACACCTTC.

The CDR3 sequence is CAIKESNTEAFF. CDR3 DNA: TGTGCCATCAAGGAGTCGAACACTGAAGCTTTCTTT. The genes are TRBV28 and TRBJ1-1; no firm D call. Per germline, CDR1 MDHEN and CDR2 SYDVKM. V was clipped by 10 bases and J by 1 base, with 10 bases between them. CDR3 length: 12 amino acids. The full variable domain, in which reference TRBV28 and TRBJ1-1 provide the parts outside the CDR3, is DVKVTQSSRYLVKRTGEKVFLECVQDMDHENMFWYRQDPGLGLRLIYFSYDVKMKEKGDIPEGYSVSREKKERFSLILESASTNQTSMYLCAIKESNTEAFFGQGTRLTVV.

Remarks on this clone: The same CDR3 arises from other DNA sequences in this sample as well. The CDR3 is CASSGLAENNEQFF. CDR3 DNA sequence: TGTGCCAGCAGCGGACTAGCGGAGAACAATGAGCAGTTCTTC. The gene calls are TRBV9 and TRBJ2-1; 9 positions agree with TRBD2. V shed 3 bases and J 5 bases; nucleotides not matched to a gene: 3. The V gene's germline CDR1 is SGDLS and CDR2 YYNGEE. The CDR3 covers 14 residues.